Sequencing of this TCR beta chain was carried out in a study of T-cell reconstitution after alpha-beta-depleted transplantation in children (dated by TCRdb to 2015 to 2016). Regarding the research as a whole: Using TCR repertoire profiling, the study quantitatively followed how T-cell immune reconstitution unfolded in children after TCRalphabeta/CD19-depleted allogeneic hematopoietic cell transplantation.

The library was produced with PCR. Sequencer: Illumina HiSeq 2500. TCR library preparation used molecular barcoding, with unique molecular identifiers applied to normalize quantification of the TCRbeta repertoire. TCRdb handled the public reads itself, with Q25 trimming in fastp and clone calling in MiXCR, and kept productive beta chains. A single entry per CDR3 protein holds the most common genes and DNA from its merged rows. The sample has 250,000 to 400,000 distinct CDR3 sequences on record, around 25% of them singletons. The top ten clones comprise approximately 10% of the sample. From the cysteine through the phenylalanine, the CDR3 covers 18 amino acids. Kept here is only the CDR3 DNA, which spans 54 bases and is read in frame from base 1. Taken from the germline V gene, the CDR1 and CDR2 loops are SGHRS and YFSETQ. Trimming at the junction amounts to 0 bases on V and 0 bases on J, and the germline ends lie 13 bases apart.

What the authors observed across the whole study: About two months after transplant, the apparently early recovery of alphabetaT-cell counts reportedly depended on just several hundred clones that had expanded rapidly and came from non-depleted graft cells. In some patients, the high TCRbeta diversity seen at day 60 was put down to recipient T cells and intrathymic progenitors that had survived conditioning. Hyperexpanded clone frequencies declined over subsequent months; after one year, T-cell counts and TCRbeta diversity were mostly attributed to newly produced T cells.

Taken with the paper, the label for treatment or condition translates to: allogeneic hematopoietic cell transplantation with graft depleted of TCRalphabeta T cells and CD19 B cells. TCRalphabeta/CD19-depleted allogeneic hematopoietic cell grafts were given to the transplant recipients, all of whom were children. Note on this clonotype: Its recognized antigen is unknown. No qualities accompany the bases; no much larger clone lies one base away.

The TCR originated in a male patient between 10 and 17 years old who had a stem cell transplant for acute lymphoblastic leukemia, so the T cells may come from the graft donor. This sample comprised PBMCs, mostly from graft donor cells, obtained 180 days after TCRalphabeta/CD19-depleted stem cell transplant. The rearranged segments are TRBV5-1 and TRBJ1-6; TRBD1 is possibly the D segment (6 matching bases). The CDR3 sequence is CASSLERQASSYNSPLHF. The DNA reads as follows: TGCGCCAGCAGCTTGGAACGACAGGCGAGCTCCTATAATTCACCCCTCCACTTT.